This T cell receptor beta chain derives from a study of blood T cell repertoires in COVID-19. The repertoire was sequenced with immunoSEQ multiplex PCR; TCRdb's copy has only in-frame clones and lacks some. Here the sample spans roughly 85,000 clones, under 85% being singletons. Germline lookup yields CDR1 MNHNS and CDR2 SASEGT. The CDR3 has 12 residues. Trimming left V 2 bases short and J 7 bases short, with 6 bases between. Sequencing was carried out using peripheral blood. This chain connects TRBV6-1 to TRBJ1-5, with D possibly TRBD1 on 6 matching bases. This receptor was identified in a human donor in a cohort sampled during active COVID-19. Written as DNA, the CDR3 is TGTGCCAGCAGTGAACAGGGGCAGCCCCAGCATTTT. Translation gives CASSEQGQPQHF.